This T cell receptor beta chain was recorded in a study of cytomegalovirus exposure and HLA in healthy donors. Study summary: In a previous analysis, 110 million or so unique TCR beta sequences were found from 170 million or so T cells. Study-wide results and caveats: Roughly uniform sequencing depth across donors was assumed, possibly incorrectly.

Concerning this clone itself: Its antigen remains unknown.

It was with 60 Vbeta and 13 Jbeta primers that the PCR ran. Profiling relied on immunoSEQ multiplex PCR, and the TCRdb table lists in-frame clones only, not all of them. The profile shows 150,000 to 200,000 clones, 81% of them singletons. The sequencing input was PBMCs. This TCR came from a woman between 18 and 30 years old in good health and CMV-seropositive.

CDR3 in DNA: TGTGCCAGCAGCTTACAGGGGGTGAACACCGGGGAGCTGTTTTTT. Residues: CASSLQGVNTGELFF. The V call is TRBV5-4, the J call TRBJ2-2; 8 positions match TRBD1. The germline V gene has CDR1 SGHNT and CDR2 YYREEE (reference sequence). V shed 2 bases and J 1 base; nucleotides not matched to a gene: 1. There are 15 residues in the CDR3.